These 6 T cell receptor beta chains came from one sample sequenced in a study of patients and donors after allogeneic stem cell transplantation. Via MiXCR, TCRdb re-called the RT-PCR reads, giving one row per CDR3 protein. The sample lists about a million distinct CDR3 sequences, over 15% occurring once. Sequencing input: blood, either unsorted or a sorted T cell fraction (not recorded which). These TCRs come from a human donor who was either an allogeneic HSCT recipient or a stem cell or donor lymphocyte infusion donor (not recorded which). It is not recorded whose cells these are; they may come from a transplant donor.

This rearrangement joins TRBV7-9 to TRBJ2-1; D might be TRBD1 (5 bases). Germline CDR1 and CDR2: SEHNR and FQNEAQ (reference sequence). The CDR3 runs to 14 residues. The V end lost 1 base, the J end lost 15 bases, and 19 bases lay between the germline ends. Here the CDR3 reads CASSLVETARMGFF. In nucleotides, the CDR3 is TGTGCCAGCAGCTTAGTGGAGACAGCGCGGATGGGGTTCTTC.

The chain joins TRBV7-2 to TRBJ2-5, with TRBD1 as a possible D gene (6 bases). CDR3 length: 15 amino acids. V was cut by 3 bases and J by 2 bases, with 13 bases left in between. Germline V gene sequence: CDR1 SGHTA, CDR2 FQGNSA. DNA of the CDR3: TGTGCCAGCAGCTTTGTCGCAGGGGTACAAGAGACCCAGTACTTC. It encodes CASSFVAGVQETQYF.

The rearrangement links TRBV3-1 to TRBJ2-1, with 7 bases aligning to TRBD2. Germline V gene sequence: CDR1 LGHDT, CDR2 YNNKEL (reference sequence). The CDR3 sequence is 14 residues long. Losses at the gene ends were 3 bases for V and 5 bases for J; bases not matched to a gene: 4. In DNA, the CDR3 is TGTGCCAGCAGCCAGCGGGAGACCCACAATGAGCAGTTCTTC. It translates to CASSQRETHNEQFF.

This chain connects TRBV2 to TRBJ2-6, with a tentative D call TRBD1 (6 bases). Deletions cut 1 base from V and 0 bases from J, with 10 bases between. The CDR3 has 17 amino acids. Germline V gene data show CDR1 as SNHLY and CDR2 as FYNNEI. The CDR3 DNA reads TGTGCCAGCAGTGAAGGTGGGACAAACTCTGGGGCCAACGTCCTGACTTTC. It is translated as CASSEGGTNSGANVLTF.

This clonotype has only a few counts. Written as DNA, the CDR3 is TGTGCCAGCAGTTTTGGGACAGGGCCTAATCAGCCCCAGCATTTT. It is translated as CASSFGTGPNQPQHF. The chain carries TRBV12-3 or TRBV12-4 and TRBJ1-5; TRBD1 matches at 9 bases. The CDR3 has 15 amino acids. J gave up 4 bases and V 3 bases, and 4 bases lay outside the gene matches.

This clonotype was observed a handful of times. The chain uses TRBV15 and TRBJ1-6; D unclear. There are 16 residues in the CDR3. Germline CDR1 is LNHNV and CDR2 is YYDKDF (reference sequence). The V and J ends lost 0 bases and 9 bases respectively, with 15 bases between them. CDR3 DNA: TGTGCCACCAGCAGAGATCTGACGGCTGCAGGTTCACCCCTCCACTTT. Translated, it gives CATSRDLTAAGSPLHF.